This is a list of T cell receptor beta chains from one sample in a study of PD-L1 blockade in urothelial cancer. Produced via immunoSEQ multiplex PCR; TCRdb's table is partial and in-frame only. Counted here are tens of thousands of clones, approximately 77% occurring once; the ten biggest clones make up 4%. Sequenced material: PBMCs, taken around atezolizumab (anti-PD-L1) treatment. These receptors came from a man between 65 and 85 years old with urothelial cancer. The CDR3 runs from the conserved cysteine through the conserved F or W. The D gene is left open where the match is weak. Not all rows give a size; the values are once, few, many and, for expanded clones, a class.

v_gene	d_gene	j_gene	abundance	CDR3aa	CDR3nt
TRBV7-8	NA	TRBJ2-5	NA	CASSLLGGGGQTQYF	TGTGCCAGCAGCCTCCTTGGAGGGGGCGGACAGACCCAGTACTTC
TRBV28	TRBD1	TRBJ1-5	few	CASSFKDRALHF	TGTGCCAGCAGTTTCAAGGACAGGGCGCTTCATTTT
TRBV7-2	TRBD2	TRBJ2-2	few	CASSSPPSSGGPTGELFF	TGTGCCAGCAGCTCGCCTCCCTCTAGCGGGGGGCCGACCGGGGAGCTGTTTTTT
TRBV28	TRBD1	TRBJ2-7	NA	CASSRQGKRPYEQYF	TGTGCCAGCAGTCGACAGGGGAAAAGGCCCTACGAGCAGTACTTC
TRBV28	NA	TRBJ2-7	NA	CASSLGPSMQQYF	TGTGCCAGCAGTCTTGGGCCTTCAATGCAGCAGTACTTC
TRBV15	NA	TRBJ1-1	once	CATSRDRGSGTEAFF	TGTGCCACCAGCAGAGACAGGGGATCAGGGACTGAAGCTTTCTTT
TRBV4-1	NA	TRBJ2-4	NA	CASSQGVAPGRNIQYF	TGCGCCAGCAGCCAAGGAGTAGCACCTGGCAGAAACATTCAGTACTTC
TRBV14	NA	TRBJ1-2	few	CASSQAHYSGYTF	TGTGCCAGCAGCCAAGCGCATTATAGTGGCTACACCTTC
TRBV4-1	TRBD1	TRBJ1-2	NA	CASSQLFDRESSGYTF	TGCGCCAGCAGCCAACTTTTCGACAGGGAAAGTTCAGGCTACACCTTC
TRBV9	TRBD1	TRBJ1-4	NA	CASSSRQGFGEKLFF	TGTGCCAGCAGCTCCCGACAGGGGTTCGGCGAAAAACTGTTTTTT
TRBV7-2	TRBD2	TRBJ2-3	NA	CASSLQRGRTDTQYF	TGTGCCAGCAGCTTACAGCGGGGGCGCACAGATACGCAGTATTTT
TRBV9	NA	TRBJ2-2	NA	CASPTLDPNTGELFF	TGTGCCAGCCCGACACTAGACCCGAACACCGGGGAGCTGTTTTTT
TRBV7-8	TRBD1	TRBJ1-2	NA	CASSLTGGVYGYTF	TGTGCCAGCAGCCTGACAGGGGGCGTCTATGGCTACACCTTC
TRBV2	NA	TRBJ1-2	NA	CASSVVADYGYTF	TGTGCCAGCAGTGTGGTGGCCGACTATGGCTACACCTTC
TRBV4-3	NA	TRBJ1-6	NA	CASSLGHINSPLHF	TGCGCCAGCAGCCTAGGACACATTAATTCACCCCTCCACTTT
TRBV7-8	NA	TRBJ2-3	NA	CASSSSSTTDTQYF	TGTGCCAGCAGTTCTAGTTCCACCACAGATACGCAGTATTTT
TRBV18	NA	TRBJ1-1	NA	CASSPDRMNTEAFF	TGTGCCAGCTCACCAGACAGGATGAACACTGAAGCTTTCTTT
TRBV5-1	NA	TRBJ2-7	NA	CASSFGQKSYEQYF	TGCGCCAGCAGCTTTGGGCAGAAATCTTACGAGCAGTACTTC
TRBV30	TRBD2	TRBJ2-2	NA	CAWRSTSEYTGELFF	TGTGCCTGGAGGTCGACTAGCGAGTACACCGGGGAGCTGTTTTTT
TRBV5-6	NA	TRBJ1-5	NA	CASSYYWAGDMGNQPQHF	TGTGCCAGCAGCTATTATTGGGCAGGGGATATGGGCAATCAGCCCCAGCATTTT
TRBV28	TRBD1	TRBJ1-4	NA	CASSLPSGQGEKLFF	TGTGCCAGCAGTTTACCCTCGGGACAGGGTGAAAAACTGTTTTTT
TRBV10-3	NA	TRBJ1-2	NA	CAINRGGEKPSEGYTF	TGTGCCATCAATCGAGGAGGGGAGAAACCTTCTGAGGGCTACACCTTC
TRBV6-1	NA	TRBJ1-2	NA	CASRVGSTVRGGYTF	TGTGCCAGCAGGGTCGGGTCTACCGTAAGGGGAGGCTACACCTTC
TRBV7-2	TRBD2	TRBJ2-1	NA	CASSLSASGMLSYNEQFF	TGTGCCAGCAGCTTATCAGCTAGCGGGATGCTCTCCTACAATGAGCAGTTCTTC
TRBV7-8	NA	TRBJ2-7	once	CASSLTGGLPYEQYF	TGTGCCAGCAGCTTGACCGGGGGGCTCCCCTACGAGCAGTACTTC
TRBV11-2	TRBD2	TRBJ2-1	NA	CASSLNLAGAYNEQFF	TGTGCCAGCAGCTTAAACCTAGCGGGAGCTTACAATGAGCAGTTCTTC
TRBV19	TRBD2	TRBJ2-7	once	CASSAPGTSVYEQYF	TGTGCCAGTAGTGCTCCCGGGACTAGCGTTTACGAGCAGTACTTC
TRBV5-1	TRBD2	TRBJ2-3	NA	CASSLTSGVGTDTQYF	TGCGCCAGCAGCTTGACTAGCGGGGTGGGCACAGATACGCAGTATTTT
TRBV7-3	TRBD2	TRBJ2-2	NA	CASRGAGAGTGELFF	TGTGCCAGCAGGGGCGCGGGAGCCGGGACCGGGGAGCTGTTTTTT
TRBV30	TRBD1	TRBJ1-1	few	CAWSPNRGNTEAFF	TGTGCCTGGAGTCCTAACAGGGGGAACACTGAAGCTTTCTTT
TRBV19	TRBD1	TRBJ1-1	once	CASSMRQGGTEAFF	TGTGCCAGTAGTATGCGACAGGGGGGCACTGAAGCTTTCTTT
TRBV6-4	TRBD1	TRBJ1-2	many	CASTPSPGQGTGGYTF	TGTGCCAGCACCCCCTCACCGGGACAGGGGACCGGTGGCTACACCTTC
TRBV15	TRBD1	TRBJ1-1	NA	CATSRDQGATEAFF	TGTGCCACCAGCAGAGATCAGGGGGCGACTGAAGCTTTCTTT
TRBV5-6	NA	TRBJ2-3	NA	CASSGSPGTDTQYF	TGTGCCAGCAGCGGCAGTCCTGGCACAGATACGCAGTATTTT
TRBV18	TRBD1	TRBJ2-4	NA	CASSRTTGLGLAKNIQYF	TGTGCCAGCTCACGAACGACAGGGCTCGGCCTAGCCAAAAACATTCAGTACTTC
TRBV11-3	TRBD2	TRBJ2-1	once	CASSLDLRGGANEQFF	TGTGCCAGCAGCTTAGATTTGCGCGGGGGTGCAAATGAGCAGTTCTTC
TRBV19	NA	TRBJ2-3	NA	CASTQGYTDTQYF	TGTGCCAGTACCCAGGGCTACACAGATACGCAGTATTTT
TRBV5-1	NA	TRBJ1-3	NA	CASSLDRLNTIYF	TGCGCCAGCAGCTTGGACAGGCTAAACACCATATATTTT
TRBV9	NA	TRBJ2-5	NA	CASSVGGSETQYF	TGTGCCAGCAGCGTAGGCGGGTCGGAGACCCAGTACTTC
TRBV2	TRBD1	TRBJ1-2	NA	CASSSDRRNGYTF	TGTGCCAGCAGCTCGGACAGGCGTAATGGCTACACCTTC
TRBV5-1	NA	TRBJ2-1	NA	CASSSAGYSNEQFF	TGCGCCAGCAGCTCGGCGGGATACAGCAATGAGCAGTTCTTC
TRBV6-5	NA	TRBJ1-3	NA	CASSYSGASGNTIYF	TGTGCCAGCAGTTACTCCGGAGCCTCTGGAAACACCATATATTTT
TRBV19	TRBD2	TRBJ2-6	NA	CASSNRLAGGSGANVLTF	TGTGCCAGTAGTAACAGACTAGCGGGAGGCTCTGGGGCCAACGTCCTGACTTTC
TRBV7-2	NA	TRBJ2-5	NA	CASSPRGQLGETQYF	TGTGCCAGCAGCCCACGAGGACAGTTGGGAGAGACCCAGTACTTC
TRBV28	TRBD1	TRBJ2-7	few	CASSPDRGYEQYF	TGTGCCAGCAGCCCCGACAGGGGGTACGAGCAGTACTTC
TRBV7-9	TRBD1	TRBJ2-6	once	CASSPPGQGSSGANVLTF	TGTGCCAGCAGCCCCCCAGGACAGGGATCCTCTGGGGCCAACGTCCTGACTTTC
TRBV13	TRBD2	TRBJ2-3	NA	CASSPRAGGYTDTQYF	TGTGCCAGCAGCCCGAGAGCGGGAGGGTACACAGATACGCAGTATTTT
TRBV5-1	TRBD2	TRBJ2-5	medium-sized	CASSPLPSGSGGGETQYF	TGCGCCAGCAGCCCCCTCCCTAGCGGGAGCGGGGGGGGAGAGACCCAGTACTTC
TRBV5-1	NA	TRBJ2-2	few	CASKEGSGPTGELFF	TGCGCCAGCAAGGAGGGTAGCGGCCCAACCGGGGAGCTGTTTTTT
TRBV7-9	NA	TRBJ1-4	NA	CASSPRSGTGEGEKLFF	TGTGCCAGCAGCCCCCGCTCAGGGACTGGGGAGGGTGAAAAACTGTTTTTT
TRBV18	TRBD2	TRBJ2-1	NA	CASSPGSGTTYNEQFF	TGTGCCAGCTCACCAGGGAGCGGGACCACCTACAATGAGCAGTTCTTC
TRBV5-5	NA	TRBJ2-7	NA	CASSAAGTSYEQYF	TGTGCCAGCAGCGCTGCCGGGACTTCCTACGAGCAGTACTTC
TRBV19	NA	TRBJ1-5	few	CASSLHGVNQPQHF	TGTGCCAGTAGCCTGCACGGGGTAAATCAGCCCCAGCATTTT